The entry below gives a single T cell receptor beta chain sequence along with its context. Produced via immunoSEQ multiplex PCR; TCRdb's table is partial and in-frame only. The table lists around 72,000 clones, under 95% of them singletons. The length of the CDR3 is 15 residues. The germline V gene encodes CDR1 MDHEN and CDR2 SYDVKM. Trimming cost V 5 bases and J 5 bases; bases outside gene matches: 6. This specimen comes from a study of T cell changes during pregnancy in multiple sclerosis. The chain links TRBV28 to TRBJ2-1; 10 bases agree with TRBD2. The receptor was isolated from a female donor with multiple sclerosis, enrolled in a pregnancy study. Material: CD4+ T cells from peripheral blood mononuclear cells, obtained before pregnancy. CDR3 coding DNA: TGTGCCAGCAGTCTTGCTAGCGGGGGAAACAATGAGCAGTTCTTC. It specifies CASSLASGGNNEQFF.